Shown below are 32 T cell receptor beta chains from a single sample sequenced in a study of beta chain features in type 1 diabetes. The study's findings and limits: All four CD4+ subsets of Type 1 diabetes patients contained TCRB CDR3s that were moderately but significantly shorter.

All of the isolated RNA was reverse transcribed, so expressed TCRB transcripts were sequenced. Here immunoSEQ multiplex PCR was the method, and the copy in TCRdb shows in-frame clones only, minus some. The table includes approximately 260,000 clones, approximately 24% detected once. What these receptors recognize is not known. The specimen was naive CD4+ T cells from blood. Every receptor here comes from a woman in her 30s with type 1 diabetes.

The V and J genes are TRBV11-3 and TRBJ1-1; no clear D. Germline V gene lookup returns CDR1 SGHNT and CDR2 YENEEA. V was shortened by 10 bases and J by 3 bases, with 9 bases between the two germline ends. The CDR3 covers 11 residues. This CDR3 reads CATYDHTEAFF. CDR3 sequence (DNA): TGTGCCACCTACGATCACACTGAAGCTTTCTTT.

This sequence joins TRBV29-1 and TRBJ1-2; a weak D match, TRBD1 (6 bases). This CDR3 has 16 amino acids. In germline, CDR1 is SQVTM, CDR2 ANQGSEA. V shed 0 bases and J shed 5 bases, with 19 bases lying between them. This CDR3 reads CSVEDQQGPPFYGYTF. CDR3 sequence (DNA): TGCAGCGTTGAAGACCAACAGGGTCCCCCTTTTTATGGCTACACCTTC.

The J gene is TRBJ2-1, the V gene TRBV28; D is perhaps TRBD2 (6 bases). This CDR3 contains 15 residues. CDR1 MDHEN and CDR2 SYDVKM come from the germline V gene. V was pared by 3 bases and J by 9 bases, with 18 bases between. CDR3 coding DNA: TGTGCCAGCAGTTTGGGAGGACCAAAGGAAGGTGAGCAGTTCTTC. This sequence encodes CASSLGGPKEGEQFF.

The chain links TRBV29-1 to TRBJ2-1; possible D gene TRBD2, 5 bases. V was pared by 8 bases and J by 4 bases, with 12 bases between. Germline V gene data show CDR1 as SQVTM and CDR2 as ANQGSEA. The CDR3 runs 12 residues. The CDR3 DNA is TGCAGCAGCCAGCGGCTTTACAATGAGCAGTTCTTC. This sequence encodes CSSQRLYNEQFF.

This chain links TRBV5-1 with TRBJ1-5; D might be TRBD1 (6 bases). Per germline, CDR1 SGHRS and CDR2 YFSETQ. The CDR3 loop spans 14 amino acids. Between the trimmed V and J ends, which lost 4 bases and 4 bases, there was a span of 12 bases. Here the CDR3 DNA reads TGCGCCAGCAGCACCGGACAGCAGAATCAGCCCCAGCATTTT. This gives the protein CASSTGQQNQPQHF.

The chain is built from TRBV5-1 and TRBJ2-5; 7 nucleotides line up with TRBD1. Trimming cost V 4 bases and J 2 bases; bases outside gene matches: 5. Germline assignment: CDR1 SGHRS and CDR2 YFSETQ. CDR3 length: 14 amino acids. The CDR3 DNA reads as TGCGCCAGCAGCGTCACAGGGGAACAAGAGACCCAGTACTTC. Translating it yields CASSVTGEQETQYF.

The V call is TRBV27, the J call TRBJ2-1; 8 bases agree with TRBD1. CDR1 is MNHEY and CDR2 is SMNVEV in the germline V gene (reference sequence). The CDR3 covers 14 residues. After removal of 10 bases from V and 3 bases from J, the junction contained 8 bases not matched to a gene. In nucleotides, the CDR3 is TGTGCCACCTCAAAGACAGGGGACTACAATGAGCAGTTCTTC. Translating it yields CATSKTGDYNEQFF.

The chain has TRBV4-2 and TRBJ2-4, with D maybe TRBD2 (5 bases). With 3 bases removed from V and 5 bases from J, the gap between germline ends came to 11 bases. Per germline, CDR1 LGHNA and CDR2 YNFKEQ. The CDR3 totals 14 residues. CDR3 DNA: TGTGCCAGCAGCCAGCTGGGAGTTCAAAACATTCAGTACTTC. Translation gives CASSQLGVQNIQYF.

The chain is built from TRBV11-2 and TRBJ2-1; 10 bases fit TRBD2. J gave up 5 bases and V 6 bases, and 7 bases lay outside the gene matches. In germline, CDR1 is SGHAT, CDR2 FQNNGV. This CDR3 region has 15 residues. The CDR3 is CASRRLAGAHNEQFF. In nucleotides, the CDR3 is TGTGCCAGCAGGCGCCTAGCGGGAGCCCACAATGAGCAGTTCTTC.

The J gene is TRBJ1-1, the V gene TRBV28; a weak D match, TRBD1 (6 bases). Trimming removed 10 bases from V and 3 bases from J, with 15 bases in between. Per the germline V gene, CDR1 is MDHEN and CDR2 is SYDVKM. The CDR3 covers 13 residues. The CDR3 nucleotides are TGTGCCATCCGCAGGGGCTTGGACACTGAAGCTTTCTTT. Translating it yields CAIRRGLDTEAFF. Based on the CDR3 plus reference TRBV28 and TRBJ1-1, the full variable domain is DVKVTQSSRYLVKRTGEKVFLECVQDMDHENMFWYRQDPGLGLRLIYFSYDVKMKEKGDIPEGYSVSREKKERFSLILESASTNQTSMYLCAIRRGLDTEAFFGQGTRLTVV.

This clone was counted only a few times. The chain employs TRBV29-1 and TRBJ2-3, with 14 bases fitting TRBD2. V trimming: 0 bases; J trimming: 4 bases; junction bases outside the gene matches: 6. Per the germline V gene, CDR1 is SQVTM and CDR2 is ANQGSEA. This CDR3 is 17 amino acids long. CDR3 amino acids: CSVEDPRGLAGADTQYF. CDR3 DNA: TGCAGCGTTGAAGACCCAAGGGGACTAGCGGGAGCAGATACGCAGTATTTT.

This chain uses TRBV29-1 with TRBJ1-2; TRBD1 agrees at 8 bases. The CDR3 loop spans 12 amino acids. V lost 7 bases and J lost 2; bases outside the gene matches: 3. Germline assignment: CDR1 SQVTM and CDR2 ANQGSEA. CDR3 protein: CSERTGNYGYTF. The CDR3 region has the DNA TGCAGCGAAAGGACAGGGAACTATGGCTACACCTTC.

As DNA, the CDR3 is TGTGCCAGCAGCAGAACCCGGACAGGCTACGAGCAGTACTTC. Its translation: CASSRTRTGYEQYF. This sequence joins TRBV11-2 and TRBJ2-7; 7 bases fit TRBD1. This CDR3 spans 14 amino acids. V lost 5 bases to trimming and J lost 3 bases; unmatched junction nucleotides: 7. The germline V gene has CDR1 SGHAT and CDR2 FQNNGV.

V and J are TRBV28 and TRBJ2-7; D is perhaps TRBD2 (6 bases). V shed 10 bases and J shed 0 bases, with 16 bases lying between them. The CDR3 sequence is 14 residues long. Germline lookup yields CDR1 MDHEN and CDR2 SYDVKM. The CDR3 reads CATSTTRDSYEQYF. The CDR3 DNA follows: TGTGCCACCTCGACGACTAGAGACTCCTACGAGCAGTACTTC.

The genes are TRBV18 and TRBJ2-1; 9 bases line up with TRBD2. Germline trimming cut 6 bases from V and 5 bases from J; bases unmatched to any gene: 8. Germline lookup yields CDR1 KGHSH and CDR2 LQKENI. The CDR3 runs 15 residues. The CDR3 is CASSWRGRDNNEQFF. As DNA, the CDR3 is TGTGCCAGCTCCTGGCGCGGGAGGGATAACAATGAGCAGTTCTTC.

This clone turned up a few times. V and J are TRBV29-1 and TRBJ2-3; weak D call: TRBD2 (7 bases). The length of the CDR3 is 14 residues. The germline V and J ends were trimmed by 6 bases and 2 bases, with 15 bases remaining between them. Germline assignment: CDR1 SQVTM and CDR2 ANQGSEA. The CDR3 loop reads CSVGGTGATDTQYF. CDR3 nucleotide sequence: TGCAGCGTGGGGGGGACGGGGGCCACAGATACGCAGTATTTT.

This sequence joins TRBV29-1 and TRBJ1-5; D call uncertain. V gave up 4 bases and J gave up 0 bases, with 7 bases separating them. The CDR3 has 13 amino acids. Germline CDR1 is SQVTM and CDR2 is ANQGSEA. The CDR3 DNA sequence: TGCAGCGTTGCTAAGCATAGCAATCAGCCCCAGCATTTT. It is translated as CSVAKHSNQPQHF.

The CDR3 coding sequence is TGTGCCAGCAGCTTAGCGGGACAGGGCCTTGAAAAACTGTTTTTT. This gives the protein CASSLAGQGLEKLFF. The chain employs TRBV11-2 and TRBJ1-4; 9 positions agree with TRBD1. With 1 base clipped from V and 7 bases from J, the junction kept 4 bases outside the gene matches. CDR1 and CDR2 from the germline V gene are SGHAT and FQNNGV. CDR3 length: 15 amino acids.

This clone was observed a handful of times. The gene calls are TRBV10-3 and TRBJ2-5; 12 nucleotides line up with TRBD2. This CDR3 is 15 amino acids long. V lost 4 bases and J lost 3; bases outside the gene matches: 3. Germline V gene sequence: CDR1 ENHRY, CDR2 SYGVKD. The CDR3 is CAISGTSGMEETQYF. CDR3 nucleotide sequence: TGTGCCATCAGTGGGACTAGCGGGATGGAAGAGACCCAGTACTTC.

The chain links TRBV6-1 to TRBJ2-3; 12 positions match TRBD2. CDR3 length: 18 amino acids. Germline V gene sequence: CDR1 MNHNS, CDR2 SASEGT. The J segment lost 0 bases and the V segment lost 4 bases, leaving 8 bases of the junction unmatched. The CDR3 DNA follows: TGTGCCAGCAGTGCCGGGACTAGCGGGTCTACTAGCACAGATACGCAGTATTTT. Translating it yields CASSAGTSGSTSTDTQYF.

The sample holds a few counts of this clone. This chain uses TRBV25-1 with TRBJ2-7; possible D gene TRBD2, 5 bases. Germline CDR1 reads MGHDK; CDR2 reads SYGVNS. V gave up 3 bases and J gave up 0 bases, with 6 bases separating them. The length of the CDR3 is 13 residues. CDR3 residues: CASSDGVSYEQYF. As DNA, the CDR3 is TGTGCCAGCAGTGACGGGGTCTCCTACGAGCAGTACTTC.

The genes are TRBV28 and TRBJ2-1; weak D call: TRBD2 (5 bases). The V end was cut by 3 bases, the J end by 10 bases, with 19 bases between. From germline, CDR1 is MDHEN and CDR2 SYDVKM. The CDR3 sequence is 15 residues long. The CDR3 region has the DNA TGTGCCAGCAGTTTTAGTTGGAGGCGGGCTGGGGAGCAGTTCTTC. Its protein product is CASSFSWRRAGEQFF.

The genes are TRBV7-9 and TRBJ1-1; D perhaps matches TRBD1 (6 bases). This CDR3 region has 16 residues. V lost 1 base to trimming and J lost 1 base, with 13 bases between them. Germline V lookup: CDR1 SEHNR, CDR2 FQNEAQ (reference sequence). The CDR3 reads CASSLGSGTPNTEAFF. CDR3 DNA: TGTGCCAGCAGCTTAGGTTCGGGGACACCGAACACTGAAGCTTTCTTT.

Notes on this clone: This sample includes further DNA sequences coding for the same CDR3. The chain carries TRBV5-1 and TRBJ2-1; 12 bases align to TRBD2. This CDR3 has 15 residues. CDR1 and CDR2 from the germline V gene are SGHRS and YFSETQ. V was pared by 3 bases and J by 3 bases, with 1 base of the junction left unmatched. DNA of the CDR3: TGCGCCAGCAGCTCGACTAGCGGGAGCTACAATGAGCAGTTCTTC. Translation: CASSSTSGSYNEQFF.

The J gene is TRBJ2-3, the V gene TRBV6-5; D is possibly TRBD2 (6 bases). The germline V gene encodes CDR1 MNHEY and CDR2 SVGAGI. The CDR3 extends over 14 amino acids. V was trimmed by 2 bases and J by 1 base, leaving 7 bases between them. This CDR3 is CASSYPGGTDTQYF. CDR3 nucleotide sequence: TGTGCCAGCAGTTACCCGGGAGGCACAGATACGCAGTATTTT.

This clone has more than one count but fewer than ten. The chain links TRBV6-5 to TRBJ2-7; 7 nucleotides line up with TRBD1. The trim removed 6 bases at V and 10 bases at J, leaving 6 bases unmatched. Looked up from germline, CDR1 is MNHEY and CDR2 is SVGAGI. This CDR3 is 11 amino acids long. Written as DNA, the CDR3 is TGTGCCAGCAGCCAAGGACAGGTTCAGTACTTC. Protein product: CASSQGQVQYF.

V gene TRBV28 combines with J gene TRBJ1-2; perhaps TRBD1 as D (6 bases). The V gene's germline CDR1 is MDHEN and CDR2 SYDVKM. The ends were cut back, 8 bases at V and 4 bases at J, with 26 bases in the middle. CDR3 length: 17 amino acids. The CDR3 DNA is TGTGCCAGCTTATCCTTGCGGGCAGGGGCGTTTATCTATGGCTACACCTTC. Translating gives CASLSLRAGAFIYGYTF.

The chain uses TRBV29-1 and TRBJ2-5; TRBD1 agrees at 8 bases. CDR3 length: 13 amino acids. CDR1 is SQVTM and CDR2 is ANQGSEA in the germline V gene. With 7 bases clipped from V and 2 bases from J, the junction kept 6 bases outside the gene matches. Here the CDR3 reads CSGVDRVQETQYF. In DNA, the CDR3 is TGCAGCGGGGTGGACAGGGTACAAGAGACCCAGTACTTC.

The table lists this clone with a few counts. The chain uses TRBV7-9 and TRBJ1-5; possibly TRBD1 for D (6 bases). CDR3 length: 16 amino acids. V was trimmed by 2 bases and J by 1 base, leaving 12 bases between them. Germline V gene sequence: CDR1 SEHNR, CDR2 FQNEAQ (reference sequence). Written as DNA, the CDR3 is TGTGCCAGCAGCTTATCCGGCCAGGGGAGCAATCAGCCCCAGCATTTT. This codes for CASSLSGQGSNQPQHF. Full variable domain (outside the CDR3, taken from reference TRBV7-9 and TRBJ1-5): DTGVSQNPRHKITKRGQNVTFRCDPISEHNRLYWYRQTLGQGPEFLTYFQNEAQLEKSRLLSDRFSAERPKGSFSTLEIQRTEQGDSAMYLCASSLSGQGSNQPQHFGDGTRLSIL.

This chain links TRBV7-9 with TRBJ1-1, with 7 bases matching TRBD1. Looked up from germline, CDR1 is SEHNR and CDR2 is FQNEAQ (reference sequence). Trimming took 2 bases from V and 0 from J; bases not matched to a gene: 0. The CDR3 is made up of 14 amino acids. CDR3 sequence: CASSLQGVNTEAFF. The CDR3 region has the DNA TGTGCCAGCAGCTTACAGGGGGTGAACACTGAAGCTTTCTTT.

CDR3 protein: CASNGGPNTEAFF. The CDR3, as DNA: TGTGCCAGCAACGGGGGACCGAACACTGAAGCTTTCTTT. The chain combines TRBV2 with TRBJ1-1, with a weak D call TRBD1 (5 bases). The CDR3 loop spans 13 amino acids. V was shortened by 7 bases and J by 1 base, with 10 bases between the two germline ends. CDR1 and CDR2 (germline): SNHLY, FYNNEI.

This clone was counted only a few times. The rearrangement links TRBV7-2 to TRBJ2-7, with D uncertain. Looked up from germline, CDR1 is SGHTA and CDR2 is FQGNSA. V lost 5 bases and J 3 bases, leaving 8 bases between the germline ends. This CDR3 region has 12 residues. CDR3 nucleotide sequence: TGTGCCAGCAGCACCGGTTACTACGAGCAGTACTTC. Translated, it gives CASSTGYYEQYF.